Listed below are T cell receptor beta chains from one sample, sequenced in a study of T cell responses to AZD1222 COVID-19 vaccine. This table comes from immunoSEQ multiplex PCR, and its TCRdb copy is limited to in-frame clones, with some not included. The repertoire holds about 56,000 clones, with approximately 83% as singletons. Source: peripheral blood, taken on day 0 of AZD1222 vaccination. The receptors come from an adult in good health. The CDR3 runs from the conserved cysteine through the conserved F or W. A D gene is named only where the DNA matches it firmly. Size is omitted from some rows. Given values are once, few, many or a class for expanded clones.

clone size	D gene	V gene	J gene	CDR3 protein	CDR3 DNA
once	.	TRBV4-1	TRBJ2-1	CASSRSTGSSYNEQFF	TGCGCCAGCAGCCGATCAACAGGGAGCTCCTACAATGAGCAGTTCTTC
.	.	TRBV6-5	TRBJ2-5	CASSLAGFETQYF	TGTGCCAGCAGTTTGGCGGGGTTTGAGACCCAGTACTTC
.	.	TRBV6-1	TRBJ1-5	CASSEMSGNQPQHF	TGTGCCAGCAGTGAAATGTCCGGCAATCAGCCCCAGCATTTT
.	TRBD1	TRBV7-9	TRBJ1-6	CASSPHRGQGANSPLHF	TGTGCCAGCAGCCCCCACCGTGGGCAGGGGGCTAATTCACCCCTCCACTTT
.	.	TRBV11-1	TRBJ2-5	CASSRYPTSIQETQYF	TGTGCCAGCAGCCGATACCCAACTAGCATCCAAGAGACCCAGTACTTC
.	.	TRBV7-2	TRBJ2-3	CASSLAGGRRDTQYF	TGTGCCAGCAGCTTAGCGGGGGGGCGTAGAGATACGCAGTATTTT
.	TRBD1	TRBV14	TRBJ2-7	CASSLWGQGEEQYF	TGTGCCAGCAGCCTGTGGGGACAGGGGGAAGAGCAGTACTTC
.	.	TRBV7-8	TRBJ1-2	CASGERGFSNYGYTF	TGTGCCAGCGGGGAGAGAGGGTTTTCCAACTATGGCTACACCTTC
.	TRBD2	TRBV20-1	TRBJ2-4	CSASRRLAENIQYF	TGCAGTGCTAGTCGCAGACTAGCGGAAAACATTCAGTACTTC
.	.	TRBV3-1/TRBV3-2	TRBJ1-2	CASSQAGGNYGYTF	TGTGCCAGCAGCCAAGCAGGCGGGAACTATGGCTACACCTTC
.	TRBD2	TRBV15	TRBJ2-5	CATSRSATSGKETQYF	TGTGCCACCAGCAGATCAGCGACTAGCGGAAAAGAGACCCAGTACTTC